This entry lists 18 T cell receptor beta chains sequenced from one sample in a study of chemoradiotherapy in HPV16-positive cancers. Assay used: immunoSEQ multiplex PCR; TCRdb lists only in-frame clones, some missing. Of around 62,000 clones in the sample, 88% were seen once. The material sequenced was blood, taken from a patient who underwent chemoradiotherapy. The receptors derive from a human donor with HPV-associated anogenital cancer.

V is TRBV19 and J is TRBJ2-6, with D unresolved. Germline V gene data show CDR1 as LNHDA and CDR2 as SQIVND (reference sequence). V was cut by 1 base and J by 0 bases, with 7 bases left in between. This CDR3 has 16 residues. Here the CDR3 DNA reads TGTGCCAGTAGTATAGGGATCTCCTCTGGGGCCAACGTCCTGACTTTC. The encoded protein is CASSIGISSGANVLTF.

This clone came up once. V and J are TRBV19 and TRBJ1-5; TRBD1 matches 8 bases. There are 14 residues in the CDR3. Germline assignment: CDR1 LNHDA and CDR2 SQIVND (reference sequence). The V and J ends lost 6 bases and 8 bases, in that order; junction bases with no gene match: 9. DNA of the CDR3: TGTGCCAGTAGCGGTGGTCAGGGGGCGAAGCCCCAGCATTTT. Its translation is CASSGGQGAKPQHF.

This clone was found a few times. This sequence joins TRBV6-5 and TRBJ1-1; D uncertain. The CDR3 has 12 amino acids. Germline V gene lookup returns CDR1 MNHEY and CDR2 SVGAGI. Deletions cut 6 bases from V and 2 bases from J, with 7 bases between. The CDR3, as DNA: TGTGCCAGCAGGCAGCCCAACACTGAAGCTTTCTTT. Residues: CASRQPNTEAFF.

A single count supports this clone. V and J are TRBV28 and TRBJ2-6; the D is unclear. The CDR3 runs to 15 residues. Trimming pared 2 bases from V and 0 bases from J, leaving 5 bases between. Per the germline V gene, CDR1 is MDHEN and CDR2 is SYDVKM. CDR3 region: CASSLLGSGANVLTF. CDR3 nucleotide sequence: TGTGCCAGCAGTTTACTTGGCTCTGGGGCCAACGTCCTGACTTTC.

The chain uses TRBV7-9 and TRBJ2-2, with a possible D match to TRBD1 (6 bases). Germline CDR1 and CDR2: SEHNR and FQNEAQ (reference sequence). V was pared by 7 bases and J by 2 bases, with 11 bases between. The length of the CDR3 is 14 residues. CDR3: CASTTRGNTGELFF. The CDR3, as DNA: TGTGCCAGCACCACCAGGGGAAACACCGGGGAGCTGTTTTTT. Complete variable domain (other parts from reference TRBV7-9 and TRBJ2-2): DTGVSQNPRHKITKRGQNVTFRCDPISEHNRLYWYRQTLGQGPEFLTYFQNEAQLEKSRLLSDRFSAERPKGSFSTLEIQRTEQGDSAMYLCASTTRGNTGELFFGEGSRLTVL.

The rearrangement links TRBV28 to TRBJ1-5; no clear D. The CDR3 covers 14 residues. Trimming took off 3 bases at V and 7 bases at J, with 13 bases between the two ends. Looked up from germline, CDR1 is MDHEN and CDR2 is SYDVKM. CDR3 sequence: CASSFPSEEQPQHF. The DNA of the CDR3 is TGTGCCAGCAGTTTTCCCTCGGAGGAGCAGCCCCAGCATTTT.

The chain recombines TRBV2 with TRBJ1-1, with D possibly TRBD1 on 5 matching bases. Germline CDR1 SNHLY, CDR2 FYNNEI. V lost 9 bases and J 1 base, leaving 15 bases between the germline ends. This CDR3 is built from 14 residues. The CDR3 loop is CARQVARGNTEAFF. CDR3 in DNA: TGTGCCAGGCAGGTGGCGAGGGGGAACACTGAAGCTTTCTTT.

The V and J genes are TRBV6-1 and TRBJ2-3, with unresolved D. Trimming removed 1 base at V and 6 bases at J, with 17 bases between. The length of the CDR3 is 16 residues. CDR1 and CDR2 from the germline V gene are MNHNS and SASEGT. The CDR3: CASSEVGLVSTDTQYF. CDR3 coding DNA: TGTGCCAGCAGTGAAGTGGGTTTGGTATCCACGGATACGCAGTATTTT.

This clone was found a few times. The chain carries TRBV19 and TRBJ2-7; D is unresolved. The length of the CDR3 is 15 residues. Trimming shortened V by 1 base and J by 0 bases, and 10 bases separated the two germline ends. Germline V gene sequence: CDR1 LNHDA, CDR2 SQIVND (reference sequence). The CDR3 loop is CASSIALATSYEQYF. The CDR3 DNA follows: TGTGCCAGTAGTATAGCTCTCGCTACCTCCTACGAGCAGTACTTC.

In this sample, this clone turned up a few times. This chain connects TRBV7-9 to TRBJ1-1, with D unresolved. Germline-derived CDR1 and CDR2 are SEHNR and FQNEAQ (reference sequence). Trimming cost V 4 bases and J 10 bases, with 16 bases left between them. The length of the CDR3 is 13 residues. The CDR3 bases are TGTGCCAGCAGCTATGACGCCCTCTTGATAGCTTTCTTT. This codes for CASSYDALLIAFF. The variable domain in full, with the rest retrieved from reference TRBV7-9 and TRBJ1-1, is DTGVSQNPRHKITKRGQNVTFRCDPISEHNRLYWYRQTLGQGPEFLTYFQNEAQLEKSRLLSDRFSAERPKGSFSTLEIQRTEQGDSAMYLCASSYDALLIAFFGQGTRLTVV.

The chain uses TRBV27 and TRBJ1-1; D is ambiguous. The germline V and J ends were trimmed by 4 bases and 1 base, with 10 bases remaining between them. The CDR3 covers 14 residues. CDR1 is MNHEY, CDR2 SMNVEV, per germline (reference sequence). The chain's CDR3 is CASSSAETNTEAFF. The DNA of the CDR3 is TGTGCCAGCAGTTCGGCGGAGACGAACACTGAAGCTTTCTTT.

This chain uses TRBV15 with TRBJ2-3, with D perhaps TRBD1 or TRBD2 (6 bases each). Germline V gene sequence: CDR1 LNHNV, CDR2 YYDKDF (reference sequence). The CDR3 loop spans 15 amino acids. V was pared by 0 bases and J by 6 bases, with 13 bases between. CDR3 DNA: TGTGCCACCAGCAGAGAGCTCTCGGGGGCTGATACGCAGTATTTT. It translates to CATSRELSGADTQYF.

This clone is a singleton in its sample. The V and J genes are TRBV4-1 and TRBJ1-1, with a weak D call TRBD1 (6 bases). Germline V lookup: CDR1 MGHRA, CDR2 YSYEKL. V lost 1 base to trimming and J lost 5 bases, with 14 bases between them. The CDR3 length is 15 residues. CDR3 DNA sequence: TGCGCCAGCAGCCAAGGGGGGGCCAGGGGAACTGAAGCTTTCTTT. Translation gives CASSQGGARGTEAFF.

The J gene is TRBJ2-7, the V gene TRBV9; no clear D gene. Germline V gives CDR1 SGDLS, CDR2 YYNGEE. Trimming shortened V by 2 bases and J by 2 bases, and 14 bases separated the two germline ends. The CDR3 spans 15 residues. The CDR3 coding sequence is TGTGCCAGCAGCGTTTCACAGAGTCCTACCTACGAGCAGTACTTC. It is translated as CASSVSQSPTYEQYF. The full variable domain, with the rest looked up from reference TRBV9 and TRBJ2-7, is DSGVTQTPKHLITATGQRVTLRCSPRSGDLSVYWYQQSLDQGLQFLIQYYNGEERAKGNILERFSAQQFPDLHSELNLSSLELGDSALYFCASSVSQSPTYEQYFGPGTRLTVT.

In its sample, this clone was seen a few times. J is TRBJ2-3 and V is TRBV9; D ambiguous. CDR1 and CDR2 (germline): SGDLS, YYNGEE. The CDR3 covers 16 residues. The V gene lost 4 bases and the J gene lost 2 bases, with 17 bases spanning the gap. This chain's CDR3 is CASSPTPGITTDTQYF. The CDR3 nucleotides are TGTGCCAGCAGCCCCACCCCGGGTATCACCACAGATACGCAGTATTTT.

The chain links TRBV2 to TRBJ1-1; TRBD1 agrees at 8 bases. V was pared by 7 bases and J by 1 base, with 8 bases of the junction left unmatched. The CDR3 extends over 15 amino acids. CDR1 is SNHLY and CDR2 is FYNNEI in the germline V gene. CDR3 in amino acids: CASTETGAGNTEAFF. The DNA of the CDR3 is TGTGCCAGCACTGAGACAGGGGCTGGGAACACTGAAGCTTTCTTT.

Worth noting for this clone: A junction boundary mismatches the germline segment, possibly from a read error. The rearrangement links TRBV10-3 to TRBJ2-7, with TRBD2 matching over 8 bases. CDR3 length equals 14 residues. Germline V CDR1 and CDR2: ENHRY, SYGVKD. In DNA form, the CDR3 reads TGTGCCAGCAGTGTTAGCGGGGCATCCTACGAGCAGTACTTC. It codes for CASSVSGASYEQYF.

This chain links TRBV4-1 with TRBJ1-1; 9 bases map to TRBD1. The CDR3 is made up of 15 amino acids. After removal of 3 bases from V and 1 base from J, the junction contained 3 bases not matched to a gene. In germline, CDR1 is MGHRA, CDR2 YSYEKL. As DNA, the CDR3 is TGCGCCAGCAGCCACATACAGGGGGCGAACACTGAAGCTTTCTTT. This translates into CASSHIQGANTEAFF.